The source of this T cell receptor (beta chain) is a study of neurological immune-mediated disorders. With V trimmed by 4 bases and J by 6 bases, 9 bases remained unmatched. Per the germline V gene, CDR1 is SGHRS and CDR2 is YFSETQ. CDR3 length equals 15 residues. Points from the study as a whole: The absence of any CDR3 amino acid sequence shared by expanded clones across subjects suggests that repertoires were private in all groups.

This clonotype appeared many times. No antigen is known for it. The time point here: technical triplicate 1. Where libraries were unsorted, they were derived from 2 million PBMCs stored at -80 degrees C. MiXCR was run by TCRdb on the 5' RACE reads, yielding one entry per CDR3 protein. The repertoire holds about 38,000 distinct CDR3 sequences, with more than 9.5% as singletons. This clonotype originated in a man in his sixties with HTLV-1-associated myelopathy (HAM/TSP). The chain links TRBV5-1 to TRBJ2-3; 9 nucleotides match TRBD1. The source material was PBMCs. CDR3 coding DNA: TGCGCCAGCAGCCCTCTGGACAGGGGTCAGGATACGCAGTATTTT. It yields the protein CASSPLDRGQDTQYF.